The 28 T cell receptor beta chains reported below all come from one sample, sequenced in a study of blood T cell repertoires in COVID-19. TCRdb's copy holds only in-frame clones and misses some; the assay was immunoSEQ multiplex PCR. The table lists about 240,000 clones, 80% to 85% of them singletons, with approximately 3.2% in the top ten. Sequenced material: peripheral blood. All receptors derive from a woman under 30 with acute or convalescent COVID-19.

This clone was observed a few times. The chain carries TRBV27 and TRBJ2-3, with 8 bases matching TRBD2. This CDR3 has 16 residues. Per the germline V gene, CDR1 is MNHEY and CDR2 is SMNVEV (reference sequence). Trimming removed 3 bases from V and 1 base from J; junction bases left unmatched: 6. Here the CDR3 reads CASSFLTSARTDTQYF. CDR3 nucleotides: TGTGCCAGCAGTTTCCTGACTAGCGCCCGCACAGATACGCAGTATTTT.

This clone was detected a few times. The chain carries TRBV29-1 and TRBJ2-6; a weak D match, TRBD2 (6 bases). V dropped 6 bases and J dropped 3 bases, with 18 bases sitting between them. Germline lookup yields CDR1 SQVTM and CDR2 ANQGSEA. This CDR3 has 16 residues. CDR3 residues: CSVPAGPPFGANVLTF. The DNA of the CDR3 is TGCAGCGTGCCGGCGGGGCCCCCCTTTGGGGCCAACGTCCTGACTTTC. The whole variable domain, remainder taken from reference TRBV29-1 and TRBJ2-6, is SAVISQKPSRDICQRGTSLTIQCQVDSQVTMMFWYRQQPGQSLTLIATANQGSEATYESGFVIDKFPISRPNLTFSTLTVSNMSPEDSSIYLCSVPAGPPFGANVLTFGAGSRLTVL.

The chain is built from TRBV4-3 and TRBJ2-1; D not resolved. The CDR3 extends over 14 amino acids. Per germline, CDR1 LGHNA and CDR2 YSLEER. The V and J ends lost 0 bases and 8 bases respectively, with 11 bases between them. The CDR3: CASSQDLSMDEQFF. CDR3 DNA: TGCGCCAGCAGCCAAGATCTTAGCATGGATGAGCAGTTCTTC.

The chain's CDR3 is CASSLTRGHEQYF. Here the CDR3 DNA reads TGTGCCAGCAGCTTAACACGAGGCCACGAGCAGTACTTC. The chain has TRBV11-2 and TRBJ2-7, with D hard to call. The CDR3 has 13 amino acids. Between the trimmed V and J ends, which lost 2 bases and 5 bases, there was a span of 10 bases. From germline, CDR1 is SGHAT and CDR2 FQNNGV.

The CDR3 sequence: CASSLDPGNNQPQHF. For the CDR3, the DNA is TGTGCCAGCAGCTTAGATCCAGGAAACAATCAGCCCCAGCATTTT. The chain combines TRBV7-2 with TRBJ1-5; D remains unclear. CDR1 SGHTA and CDR2 FQGNSA come from the germline V gene. V was cut by 1 base and J by 3 bases, with 10 bases left in between. The CDR3 runs to 15 residues.

The V and J genes are TRBV18 and TRBJ2-7; TRBD1 aligns across 8 bases. The V and J ends lost 4 bases and 3 bases, in that order; junction bases with no gene match: 8. The CDR3 contains 15 residues. Per germline, CDR1 KGHSH and CDR2 LQKENI. The CDR3 region is CASSQSSGTGYEQYF. CDR3 bases: TGTGCCAGCTCACAGTCATCCGGGACAGGCTACGAGCAGTACTTC.

The chain has TRBV6-5 and TRBJ2-4; a weak D match, TRBD1 (6 bases). Germline V gives CDR1 MNHEY, CDR2 SVGAGI. The CDR3 is 12 amino acids. The V end lost 5 bases, the J end lost 8 bases, and 10 bases lay between the germline ends. The CDR3 nucleotides are TGTGCCAGCAGTCCGGACAGCGACATTCAGTACTTC. Encoded protein: CASSPDSDIQYF.

This clone was counted only a few times. This rearrangement joins TRBV18 to TRBJ1-3; a weak D match, TRBD1 (5 bases). The CDR3 runs 15 residues. V lost 4 bases and J 2 bases, leaving 12 bases between the germline ends. Per the germline V gene, CDR1 is KGHSH and CDR2 is LQKENI. The CDR3 loop reads CASSQDGTAGNTIYF. Here the CDR3 DNA reads TGTGCCAGCTCACAAGACGGGACTGCTGGAAACACCATATATTTT. Supplemented by reference TRBV18 and TRBJ1-3, the full variable domain reads NAGVMQNPRHLVRRRGQEARLRCSPMKGHSHVYWYRQLPEEGLKFMVYLQKENIIDESGMPKERFSAEFPKEGPSILRIQQVVRGDSAAYFCASSQDGTAGNTIYFGEGSWLTVV.

The rearrangement links TRBV29-1 to TRBJ1-4; D is unresolved. This CDR3 spans 13 amino acids. V lost 6 bases and J lost 0, with 8 bases in between. CDR1 SQVTM and CDR2 ANQGSEA come from the germline V gene. The CDR3 is CSVMGSTNEKLFF. CDR3 sequence (DNA): TGCAGCGTGATGGGCTCAACTAATGAAAAACTGTTTTTT.

The rearrangement uses TRBV13 and TRBJ1-2; 8 bases align to TRBD1. The CDR3 runs 15 residues. Germline assignment: CDR1 PRHDT and CDR2 FYEKMQ (reference sequence). After removal of 5 bases from V and 4 bases from J, the junction contained 9 bases not matched to a gene. The DNA for the CDR3 is TGTGCCAGCAGCACACAGGACAGGGAGGGCTATGGCTACACCTTC. This codes for CASSTQDREGYGYTF. The full variable domain, its missing parts supplied by reference TRBV13 and TRBJ1-2, is AAGVIQSPRHLIKEKRETATLKCYPIPRHDTVYWYQQGPGQDPQFLISFYEKMQSDKGSIPDRFSAQQFSDYHSELNMSSLELGDSALYFCASSTQDREGYGYTFGSGTRLTVV.

This chain links TRBV28 with TRBJ1-5; 7 bases match TRBD1. CDR1 is MDHEN and CDR2 is SYDVKM in the germline V gene. V lost 3 bases and J lost 0; bases outside the gene matches: 2. The CDR3 contains 15 residues. CDR3: CASSFAGGSNQPQHF. The CDR3 DNA follows: TGTGCCAGCAGTTTCGCAGGGGGTAGCAATCAGCCCCAGCATTTT.

The rearrangement links TRBV30 to TRBJ2-2; 7 nucleotides agree with TRBD2. Unmatched junction bases numbered 4, after V lost 3 bases and J lost 3 bases. Germline V gene data show CDR1 as GTSNPN and CDR2 as SVGIG (reference sequence). The CDR3 is 14 amino acids. CDR3 bases: TGTGCCTGGAGGTCGGGGAGGGACACCGGGGAGCTGTTTTTT. This sequence encodes CAWRSGRDTGELFF.

This rearrangement joins TRBV5-4 to TRBJ2-5; TRBD2 agrees at 10 bases. Per germline, CDR1 SGHNT and CDR2 YYREEE (reference sequence). This CDR3 region has 15 residues. V dropped 4 bases and J dropped 5; count of bases not matched to a gene: 8. This chain's CDR3 is CASSLPAGGPETQYF. Here the CDR3 DNA reads TGTGCCAGCAGCCTTCCAGCGGGAGGGCCGGAGACCCAGTACTTC.

This rearrangement joins TRBV6-4 to TRBJ2-2, with 7 bases lining up with TRBD1. CDR1 and CDR2 (germline): MRHNA, SNTAGT. The J segment lost 6 bases and the V segment lost 5 bases, leaving 9 bases of the junction unmatched. CDR3 length equals 15 residues. The CDR3 DNA sequence: TGTGCCAGCAGTTTAGGGACAGTGCCGTCCGGGGAGCTGTTTTTT. This sequence encodes CASSLGTVPSGELFF.

The rearrangement uses TRBV5-4 and TRBJ2-2; 11 nucleotides agree with TRBD2. Germline CDR1 and CDR2: SGHNT and YYREEE (reference sequence). This CDR3 spans 17 amino acids. The ends lost 2 bases at V and 5 bases at J; junction bases unmatched: 8. The DNA for the CDR3 is TGTGCCAGCAGCTTCGGACTAGCGGGCTGGGGGACCGGGGAGCTGTTTTTT. Encoded protein: CASSFGLAGWGTGELFF.

The rearrangement links TRBV12-3 or TRBV12-4 to TRBJ1-6; D is ambiguous. The CDR3 has 12 residues. V shed 3 bases and J shed 8 bases, with 5 bases lying between them. The CDR3 region has the DNA TGTGCCAGCAGTTTTGGAGATTCACCCCTCCACTTT. It translates to CASSFGDSPLHF.

The V and J genes are TRBV6-1 and TRBJ1-2; TRBD1 matches 8 bases. Germline V gene sequence: CDR1 MNHNS, CDR2 SASEGT. Germline trimming cut 2 bases from V and 5 bases from J; bases unmatched to any gene: 7. The CDR3 covers 15 residues. CDR3 in amino acids: CASSEPQGAPYGYTF. CDR3 in DNA: TGTGCCAGCAGTGAACCGCAGGGGGCGCCTTATGGCTACACCTTC.

This chain links TRBV9 with TRBJ1-1; D is undetermined. This CDR3 is 15 amino acids long. Trimming removed 4 bases at V and 1 base at J, with 14 bases between. Looked up from germline, CDR1 is SGDLS and CDR2 is YYNGEE. The CDR3 reads CASSNLPPGNTEAFF. The CDR3 bases are TGTGCCAGCAGCAATCTACCTCCAGGGAACACTGAAGCTTTCTTT. The entire variable domain, with the rest obtained from reference TRBV9 and TRBJ1-1, is as follows: DSGVTQTPKHLITATGQRVTLRCSPRSGDLSVYWYQQSLDQGLQFLIQYYNGEERAKGNILERFSAQQFPDLHSELNLSSLELGDSALYFCASSNLPPGNTEAFFGQGTRLTVV.

The DNA of the CDR3 is TGTGCCAGCAGCCCGAAAAAGACTAGCGGGAGTCCCCCCGAGCAGTACTTC. Residues: CASSPKKTSGSPPEQYF. The V and J genes are TRBV27 and TRBJ2-7; 12 nucleotides line up with TRBD2. From germline, CDR1 is MNHEY and CDR2 SMNVEV (reference sequence). After removal of 6 bases from V and 6 bases from J, the junction contained 15 bases not matched to a gene. The CDR3 is 17 residues long.

The gene calls are TRBV4-3 and TRBJ1-1, with a weak D call TRBD1 (5 bases). V shed 3 bases and J shed 1 base, with 12 bases lying between them. Germline values: CDR1 LGHNA, CDR2 YSLEER. CDR3 length: 15 residues. CDR3 sequence (DNA): TGCGCCAGCAGCCACACTATCCAGGGGAACACTGAAGCTTTCTTT. This encodes CASSHTIQGNTEAFF.

The rearrangement links TRBV6-5 to TRBJ1-2; possible D gene TRBD1, 6 bases. The germline V gene encodes CDR1 MNHEY and CDR2 SVGAGI. Trimming shortened V by 9 bases and J by 6 bases, and 20 bases separated the two germline ends. The CDR3 loop spans 14 amino acids. The CDR3 loop is CASSQQGPSDGYTF. Written as DNA, the CDR3 is TGTGCCAGTTCTCAACAGGGCCCGTCGGATGGCTACACCTTC.

The genes are TRBV6-6 and TRBJ1-3; D is possibly TRBD1 (5 bases). This CDR3 is 17 amino acids long. Looked up from germline, CDR1 is MNHNY and CDR2 is SVGAGI (reference sequence). V was trimmed by 5 bases and J by 0 bases, leaving 17 bases between them. CDR3 in DNA: TGTGCCAGCAGTCCCTCCCGGGCGGGGGGCTCTGGAAACACCATATATTTT. It specifies CASSPSRAGGSGNTIYF.

The gene calls are TRBV5-1 and TRBJ2-7; 10 bases match TRBD2. The CDR3 is 19 amino acids. The J segment lost 2 bases and the V segment lost 3 bases, leaving 17 bases of the junction unmatched. The germline V gene has CDR1 SGHRS and CDR2 YFSETQ. As DNA, the CDR3 is TGCGCCAGCAGCTCCCCCGAAATAGCGGGAGGCCGCGGAACCTACGAGCAGTACTTC. Residues: CASSSPEIAGGRGTYEQYF.

This clone came up once. The chain is built from TRBV28 and TRBJ2-6; weak D call: TRBD2 (6 bases). The V end lost 5 bases, the J end lost 1 base, and 24 bases lay between the germline ends. This CDR3 contains 20 residues. CDR1 is MDHEN and CDR2 is SYDVKM in the germline V gene. The DNA of the CDR3 is TGTGCCAGCAGTCCCCGCTGGGGGAAAGGAGGAGGGTCTGGGGCCAACGTCCTGACTTTC. Protein product: CASSPRWGKGGGSGANVLTF.

The rearrangement uses TRBV2 and TRBJ2-2; the match to TRBD2 covers 11 bases. Unmatched junction bases numbered 11, after V lost 7 bases and J lost 7 bases. This CDR3 region has 16 residues. CDR1 and CDR2 (germline): SNHLY, FYNNEI. This chain's CDR3 is CASKVLAGANFGELFF. The CDR3, as DNA: TGTGCCAGCAAGGTACTAGCGGGGGCGAACTTCGGGGAGCTGTTTTTT.

The chain employs TRBV18 and TRBJ1-1; D is unclear. V lost 3 bases and J 1 base, leaving 9 bases between the germline ends. CDR3 length: 14 residues. CDR1 and CDR2 (germline): KGHSH, LQKENI. The CDR3: CASSPFSENTEAFF. The CDR3 nucleotides read TGTGCCAGCTCACCCTTTTCAGAGAACACTGAAGCTTTCTTT. The entire variable domain, with the rest obtained from reference TRBV18 and TRBJ1-1, is as follows: NAGVMQNPRHLVRRRGQEARLRCSPMKGHSHVYWYRQLPEEGLKFMVYLQKENIIDESGMPKERFSAEFPKEGPSILRIQQVVRGDSAAYFCASSPFSENTEAFFGQGTRLTVV.

J is TRBJ2-3 and V is TRBV5-8, with TRBD2 matching 7 bases. CDR1 and CDR2 (germline): SGHTS, YDEGEE. V trimming: 4 bases; J trimming: 8 bases; junction bases outside the gene matches: 16. This CDR3 spans 16 amino acids. The CDR3 protein is CASSPGLLAVQFTQYF. The DNA of the CDR3 is TGTGCCAGCAGCCCTGGGTTGCTAGCGGTCCAATTTACGCAGTATTTT. The full variable domain, with the rest looked up from reference TRBV5-8 and TRBJ2-3, is EAGVTQSPTHLIKTRGQQATLRCSPISGHTSVYWYQQALGLGLQFLLWYDEGEERNRGNFPPRFSGRQFPNYSSELNVNALELEDSALYLCASSPGLLAVQFTQYFGPGTRLTVL.

The chain couples TRBV30 to TRBJ1-5; no clear D gene. This CDR3 is 11 amino acids long. Trimming pared 0 bases from V and 6 bases from J, leaving 3 bases between. Germline V gene sequence: CDR1 GTSNPN, CDR2 SVGIG (reference sequence). In nucleotides, the CDR3 is TGTGCCTGGAGTGTCGGTCAGCCCCAGCATTTT. Residues: CAWSVGQPQHF.